This T cell receptor (beta chain) appears in the sequencing data of a study of cytomegalovirus exposure and HLA in healthy donors. The PCR used 60 Vbeta and 13 Jbeta primers. In the source study's methods: A later analysis counted about 80 million unique TCR beta chains, roughly 11 million shared. Clones were read by immunoSEQ multiplex PCR, and TCRdb kept only the in-frame ones, dropping some. Clone size and the V and J calls come from that table; the DNA yielded D and trimming. The table gives 150,000 to 200,000 clones; the top ten clones make up about 0.8% of it. Concerning this clone itself: Its target is not known.

Germline CDR1 SGHDN, CDR2 FVKESK. J was trimmed by 8 bases and V by 4 bases; bases with no gene match: 4. The CDR3 loop spans 14 amino acids. Broader study findings: Roughly even sequencing depth across donors was the assumption behind the presence/absence analyses.

The sequencing sample was made of PBMCs. This sequence joins TRBV14 and TRBJ1-4, with 10 bases matching TRBD1. The sequence was obtained from a woman between 18 and 30 years old in good health and CMV-seropositive. CDR3 in DNA: TGTGCCAGCAGCCGGACAGGGGGATGGGAAAAACTGTTTTTT. It encodes CASSRTGGWEKLFF.